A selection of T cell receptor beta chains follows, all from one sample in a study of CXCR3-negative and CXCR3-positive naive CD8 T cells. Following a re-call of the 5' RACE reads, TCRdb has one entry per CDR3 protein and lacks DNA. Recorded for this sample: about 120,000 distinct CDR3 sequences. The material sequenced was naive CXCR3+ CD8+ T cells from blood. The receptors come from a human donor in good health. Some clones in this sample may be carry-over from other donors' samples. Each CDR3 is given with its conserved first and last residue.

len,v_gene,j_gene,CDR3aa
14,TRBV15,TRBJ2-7,CATSIREGGGEQYF
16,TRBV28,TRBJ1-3,CASSSQGLGSGNTIYF
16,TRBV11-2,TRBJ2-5,CASSLPAGGYQETQYF
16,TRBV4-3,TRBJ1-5,CASSASHKGSNQPQHF
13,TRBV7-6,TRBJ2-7,CASSLFDTYEQYF
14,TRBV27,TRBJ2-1,CATQQGSLYNEQFF
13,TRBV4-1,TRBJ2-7,CASSQHFSYEQYF
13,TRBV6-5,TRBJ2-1,CASSYAGDNEQFF
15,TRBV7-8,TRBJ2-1,CASSFKRGGPNEQFF
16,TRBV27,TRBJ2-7,CASSLSGQAVVYEQYF
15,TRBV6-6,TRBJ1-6,CASSYRDRGNSPLHF
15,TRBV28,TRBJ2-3,CASSSGGRITDTQYF
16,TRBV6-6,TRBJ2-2,CASSFDPLGVTGELFF
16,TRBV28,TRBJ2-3,CASSKGTGGGTDTQYF
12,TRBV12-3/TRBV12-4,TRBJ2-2,CASSWIAGELFF
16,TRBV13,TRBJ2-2,CASSRGLFSGSGELFF
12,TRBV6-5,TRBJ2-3,CASSSPVGTQYF
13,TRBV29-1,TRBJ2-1,CSVDGGEDNEQFF
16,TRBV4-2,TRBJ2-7,CASSQENSFLSYEQYF
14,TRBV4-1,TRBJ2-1,CASSQLVLDNEQFF
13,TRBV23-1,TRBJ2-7,CASSRPEIYEQYF
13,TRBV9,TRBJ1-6,CASSGGDNSPLHF
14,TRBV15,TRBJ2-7,CATSREDNSYEQYF
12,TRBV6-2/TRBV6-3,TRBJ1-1,CASENRQGLAFF
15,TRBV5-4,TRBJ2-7,CASSSGLADSYEQYF
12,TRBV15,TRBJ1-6,CAIGQGNSPLHF
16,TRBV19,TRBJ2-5,CASRTTGTVYRETQYF
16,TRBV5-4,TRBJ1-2,CASSLLSQGMDYGYTF
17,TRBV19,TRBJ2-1,CASSIIISDIYYNEQFF
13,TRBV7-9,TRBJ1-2,CASSFASNYGYTF
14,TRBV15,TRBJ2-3,CATSREVSTDTQYF
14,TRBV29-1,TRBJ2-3,CSVVPGAVPDTQYF
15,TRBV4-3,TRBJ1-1,CASSHGQVLNTEAFF